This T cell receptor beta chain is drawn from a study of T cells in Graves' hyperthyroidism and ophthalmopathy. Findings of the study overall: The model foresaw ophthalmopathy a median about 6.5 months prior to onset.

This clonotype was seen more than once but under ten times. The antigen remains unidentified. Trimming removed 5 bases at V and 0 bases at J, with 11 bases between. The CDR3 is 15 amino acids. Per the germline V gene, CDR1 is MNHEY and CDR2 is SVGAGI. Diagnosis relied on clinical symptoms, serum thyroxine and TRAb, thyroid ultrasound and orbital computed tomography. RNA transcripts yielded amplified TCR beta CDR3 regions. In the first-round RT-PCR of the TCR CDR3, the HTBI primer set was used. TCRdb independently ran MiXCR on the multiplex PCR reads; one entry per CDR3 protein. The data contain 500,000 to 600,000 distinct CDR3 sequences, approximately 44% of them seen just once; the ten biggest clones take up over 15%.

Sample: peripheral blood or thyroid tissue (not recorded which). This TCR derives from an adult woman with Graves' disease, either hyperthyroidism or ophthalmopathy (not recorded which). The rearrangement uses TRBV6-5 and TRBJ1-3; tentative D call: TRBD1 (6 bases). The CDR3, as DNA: TGTGCCAGCAGTGGAAGGGACAACTCTGGAAACACCATATATTTT. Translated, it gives CASSGRDNSGNTIYF.